The rows below give T cell receptor beta chains drawn from one sample of a study of CD8+ T cells in alopecia areata. The table came from immunoSEQ multiplex PCR; TCRdb's copy has only in-frame clones and leaves some out. The repertoire holds some 200,000 clones, less than 50% seen once, with roughly 2.8% in the top ten. The starting material was CD4+ T cells sorted from blood, obtained at approximately week 36, from a patient treated with tofacitinib. The receptors were sampled from a human donor with alopecia areata. CDR3s include the opening cysteine and the closing phenylalanine or tryptophan. A D gene is named only where the DNA matches it firmly. Clone size appears in some rows only: once, few, many, or a class for an expanded clone.

size | J | V | D | DNA | CDR3
- | TRBJ2-1 | TRBV27 | - | TGTGCCAGCAGCACCCGCTACAATGAGCAGTTCTTC | CASSTRYNEQFF
- | TRBJ2-5 | TRBV7-9 | - | TGTGCCAGCAGCGCCCCCTGGGGGACCCAGTACTTC | CASSAPWGTQYF
few | TRBJ2-1 | TRBV29-1 | - | TGCAGCCCGAGAATCTACAATGAGCAGTTCTTC | CSPRIYNEQFF
- | TRBJ2-7 | TRBV18 | - | TGTGCCAGCTCGAAACACTACGAGCAGTACTTC | CASSKHYEQYF
- | TRBJ1-5 | TRBV29-1 | - | TGCAGCGTTTTAGTGGGCCTCAGCAATCAGCCCCAGCATTTT | CSVLVGLSNQPQHF
many | TRBJ1-2 | TRBV27 | - | TGTGCCAGCAGTTTGAGTCCGCGACTTAACTATGGCTACACCTTC | CASSLSPRLNYGYTF
- | TRBJ2-7 | TRBV6-6 | - | TGTGCCAGCGGAACTTCAGGGCTAAGCTCCTACGAGCAGTACTTC | CASGTSGLSSYEQYF
- | TRBJ1-5 | TRBV21-1 | - | TGTGCCAGCAGCACCGGGATTAGCAATCAGCCCCAGCATTTT | CASSTGISNQPQHF
- | TRBJ1-2 | TRBV7-2 | - | TGTGCCAGCAGCTTCTCTTCTTTGAGGGGCTACACCTTC | CASSFSSLRGYTF
- | TRBJ2-7 | TRBV27 | - | TGTGCCAGCAGTTTTTGGGCTAGCTCCTACGAGCAGTACTTC | CASSFWASSYEQYF
- | TRBJ2-5 | TRBV25-1 | - | TGTGCCAGCAGTGAATTCGGGGGAGAGACCCAGTACTTC | CASSEFGGETQYF
once | TRBJ1-1 | TRBV30 | - | TGTGCCTGGAGTGTAAGGGGCAGCGGTGCTTTCTTT | CAWSVRGSGAFF
few | TRBJ2-1 | TRBV30 | - | TGTGCCTGGAGCCGGGGCTATTCCTACAATGAGCAGTTCTTC | CAWSRGYSYNEQFF
few | TRBJ1-5 | TRBV7-2 | - | TGTGCCAGCAGCCGACAATCATCTCAGCCCCAGCATTTT | CASSRQSSQPQHF
- | TRBJ1-4 | TRBV14 | TRBD1 | TGTGCCAGCAGCCCATGGACAGGGGGCGGCGAAAAACTGTTTTTT | CASSPWTGGGEKLFF
- | TRBJ2-1 | TRBV30 | - | TGTGCCTGGAGTGTAGGAGGGCCTTATGTGCAGTTCTTC | CAWSVGGPYVQFF
- | TRBJ2-6 | TRBV30 | - | TGTGCCTGGGATAAAGGGGGGACTGGGGCCAACGTCCTGACTTTC | CAWDKGGTGANVLTF
- | TRBJ2-5 | TRBV27 | - | TGTGCCAGCAGCGGGACCCCCACTAGGAGAGAGACCCAGTACTTC | CASSGTPTRRETQYF
few | TRBJ2-1 | TRBV11-1 | TRBD2 | TGTGCCAGCAGCTGGGAGGGGACGGGCACTAATGAGCAGTTCTTC | CASSWEGTGTNEQFF
- | TRBJ1-1 | TRBV27 | - | TGTGCCAGCACCAATCCGAGGGGGGGCCAAGCTTTCTTT | CASTNPRGGQAFF
- | TRBJ1-2 | TRBV25-1 | - | TGTGCCAGCAGTGGAGGCTATGGCTACACCTTC | CASSGGYGYTF
- | TRBJ1-5 | TRBV27 | - | TGTGCCAGCAGTTTATACATAGATAGCAATCAGCCCCAGCATTTT | CASSLYIDSNQPQHF
- | TRBJ1-4 | TRBV2 | - | TGTGCCAGCGGACGGCGTCCTAATGAAAAACTGTTTTTT | CASGRRPNEKLFF
- | TRBJ2-6 | TRBV5-4 | - | TGTGCCAGCAGCCCCGCCCCAGGGATCTCTGGGGCCAACGTCCTGACTTTC | CASSPAPGISGANVLTF